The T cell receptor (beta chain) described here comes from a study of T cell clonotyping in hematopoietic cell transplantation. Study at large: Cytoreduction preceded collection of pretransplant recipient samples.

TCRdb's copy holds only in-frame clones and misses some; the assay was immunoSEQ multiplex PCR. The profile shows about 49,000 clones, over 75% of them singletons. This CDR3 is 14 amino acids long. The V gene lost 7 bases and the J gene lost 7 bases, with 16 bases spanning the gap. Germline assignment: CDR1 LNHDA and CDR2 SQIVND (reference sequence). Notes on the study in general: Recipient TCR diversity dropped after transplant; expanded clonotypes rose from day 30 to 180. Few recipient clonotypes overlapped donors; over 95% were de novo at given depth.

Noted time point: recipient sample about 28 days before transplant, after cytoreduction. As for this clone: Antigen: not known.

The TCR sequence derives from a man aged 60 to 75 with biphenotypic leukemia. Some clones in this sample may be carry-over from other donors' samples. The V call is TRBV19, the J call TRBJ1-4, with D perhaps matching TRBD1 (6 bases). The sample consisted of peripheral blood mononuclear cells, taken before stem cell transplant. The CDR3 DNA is TGTGCCAGTACCCGGGGGGCCCTAGGTGAAAAACTGTTTTTT. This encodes CASTRGALGEKLFF.